These T cell receptor beta chains were read from a single sample in a study of cytomegalovirus exposure and HLA in healthy donors. TCRdb's copy holds only in-frame clones and misses some; the assay was immunoSEQ multiplex PCR. The sample has around 200,000 clones, 77% seen once. Sequencing used PBMCs. The receptors stem from a woman aged 55-75 years in good health and CMV-seropositive. The CDR3 runs from the conserved cysteine through the conserved F or W. D genes are given only for firm matches. Clone size is shown for a subset of rows, as once, few, many or a class of expanded clone.

D gene: TRBD1
J gene: TRBJ1-1
V gene: TRBV28
clone size: NA
CDR3 protein: CASSPGQGPNTEAFF
CDR3 DNA: TGTGCCAGCAGCCCCGGACAGGGCCCGAACACTGAAGCTTTCTTT

D gene: TRBD1
J gene: TRBJ1-2
V gene: TRBV6-1
clone size: few
CDR3 protein: CAAAGTGGRLGYTF
CDR3 DNA: TGTGCCGCCGCCGGGACAGGGGGTCGTCTTGGCTACACCTTC

D gene: NA
J gene: TRBJ1-6
V gene: TRBV30
clone size: NA
CDR3 protein: CAWSDGQSYNSPLHF
CDR3 DNA: TGTGCCTGGAGCGACGGACAGTCGTATAATTCACCCCTCCACTTT

D gene: TRBD1
J gene: TRBJ2-3
V gene: TRBV28
clone size: NA
CDR3 protein: CASSWTGADTQYF
CDR3 DNA: TGTGCCAGCAGTTGGACAGGGGCGGATACGCAGTATTTT

D gene: NA
J gene: TRBJ1-2
V gene: TRBV2
clone size: NA
CDR3 protein: CASSEQGRWKGYTF
CDR3 DNA: TGTGCCAGCAGTGAGCAGGGGCGGTGGAAGGGCTACACCTTC

D gene: TRBD2
J gene: TRBJ2-5
V gene: TRBV9
clone size: NA
CDR3 protein: CASSAGTSGVQETQYF
CDR3 DNA: TGTGCCAGCAGCGCCGGGACTAGCGGGGTTCAAGAGACCCAGTACTTC

D gene: TRBD2
J gene: TRBJ2-5
V gene: TRBV9
clone size: NA
CDR3 protein: CASSISGGNQETQYF
CDR3 DNA: TGTGCCAGCAGTATATCGGGGGGTAACCAAGAGACCCAGTACTTC

D gene: NA
J gene: TRBJ2-2
V gene: TRBV7-2
clone size: NA
CDR3 protein: CASSLGGQGRTGELFF
CDR3 DNA: TGTGCCAGCAGCTTAGGGGGGCAGGGTAGGACCGGGGAGCTGTTTTTT

D gene: NA
J gene: TRBJ1-3
V gene: TRBV28
clone size: NA
CDR3 protein: CASRAGIFSGNTIYF
CDR3 DNA: TGTGCCAGCAGAGCAGGTATCTTCTCTGGAAACACCATATATTTT

D gene: NA
J gene: TRBJ2-1
V gene: TRBV7-6
clone size: once
CDR3 protein: CASSLVFSSYNEQFF
CDR3 DNA: TGTGCCAGCAGCTTAGTCTTCAGCTCCTACAATGAGCAGTTCTTC

D gene: TRBD2
J gene: TRBJ2-3
V gene: TRBV11-3
clone size: NA
CDR3 protein: CASSQRISGRGDTQYF
CDR3 DNA: TGTGCCAGCAGCCAGAGGATCAGCGGGAGGGGGGATACGCAGTATTTT

D gene: NA
J gene: TRBJ2-6
V gene: TRBV5-6
clone size: NA
CDR3 protein: CASSFSGANVLTF
CDR3 DNA: TGTGCCAGCAGCTTCTCGGGGGCCAACGTCCTGACTTTC

D gene: TRBD2
J gene: TRBJ2-3
V gene: TRBV5-6
clone size: NA
CDR3 protein: CASSQGTRPPSTDTQYF
CDR3 DNA: TGTGCCAGCAGTCAGGGGACTAGACCACCAAGCACAGATACGCAGTATTTT

D gene: NA
J gene: TRBJ1-2
V gene: TRBV30
clone size: NA
CDR3 protein: CAWIGAGGYTF
CDR3 DNA: TGTGCCTGGATAGGGGCCGGTGGCTACACCTTC

D gene: NA
J gene: TRBJ2-3
V gene: TRBV15
clone size: NA
CDR3 protein: CATRGSSDTQYF
CDR3 DNA: TGTGCCACCCGAGGGTCGTCAGATACGCAGTATTTT

D gene: TRBD1
J gene: TRBJ2-5
V gene: TRBV18
clone size: NA
CDR3 protein: CASSPASTGGETQYF
CDR3 DNA: TGTGCCAGCTCACCGGCCTCGACAGGGGGAGAGACCCAGTACTTC

D gene: NA
J gene: TRBJ1-2
V gene: TRBV29-1
clone size: NA
CDR3 protein: CSVLDRANYGYTF
CDR3 DNA: TGCAGCGTGTTGGACAGAGCTAACTATGGCTACACCTTC

D gene: NA
J gene: TRBJ2-3
V gene: TRBV5-1
clone size: NA
CDR3 protein: CASSPSADTQYF
CDR3 DNA: TGCGCCAGCAGCCCTAGTGCAGATACGCAGTATTTT

D gene: TRBD1
J gene: TRBJ2-1
V gene: TRBV29-1
clone size: NA
CDR3 protein: CSVEEPGQGNNEQFF
CDR3 DNA: TGCAGCGTTGAAGAGCCGGGACAGGGCAACAATGAGCAGTTCTTC

D gene: NA
J gene: TRBJ1-1
V gene: TRBV10-3
clone size: NA
CDR3 protein: CAISDYGGGTEAFF
CDR3 DNA: TGTGCCATCAGTGACTACGGCGGCGGGACTGAAGCTTTCTTT

D gene: NA
J gene: TRBJ1-2
V gene: TRBV19
clone size: once
CDR3 protein: CARPTDVYGYTF
CDR3 DNA: TGTGCCAGGCCGACAGACGTCTATGGCTACACCTTC

D gene: NA
J gene: TRBJ2-1
V gene: TRBV7-9
clone size: NA
CDR3 protein: CASSLPESGQFF
CDR3 DNA: TGTGCCAGCAGCCTTCCCGAGAGCGGGCAGTTCTTC

D gene: NA
J gene: TRBJ2-5
V gene: TRBV4-2
clone size: few
CDR3 protein: CASSPQSFSEETQYF
CDR3 DNA: TGTGCCAGCAGCCCCCAAAGTTTTAGCGAAGAGACCCAGTACTTC

D gene: TRBD1
J gene: TRBJ1-4
V gene: TRBV6-1
clone size: few
CDR3 protein: CASRAGQANEKLFF
CDR3 DNA: TGTGCCAGCAGAGCGGGACAGGCTAATGAAAAACTGTTTTTT

D gene: TRBD2
J gene: TRBJ2-7
V gene: TRBV30
clone size: few
CDR3 protein: CAWSASGSYEQYF
CDR3 DNA: TGTGCCTGGAGTGCCAGCGGGAGTTACGAGCAGTACTTC

D gene: TRBD2
J gene: TRBJ2-7
V gene: TRBV7-9
clone size: NA
CDR3 protein: CASSLGITSGTLYEQYF
CDR3 DNA: TGTGCCAGCAGCTTAGGAATAACTAGCGGGACTCTCTACGAGCAGTACTTC

D gene: NA
J gene: TRBJ2-2
V gene: TRBV10-1
clone size: NA
CDR3 protein: CASSVRTGIPGELFF
CDR3 DNA: TGCGCCAGCAGTGTAAGGACGGGAATACCCGGGGAGCTGTTTTTT

D gene: TRBD1
J gene: TRBJ2-3
V gene: TRBV6-1
clone size: NA
CDR3 protein: CASSVRDRDGTQYF
CDR3 DNA: TGTGCCAGCAGTGTCCGGGACAGGGACGGTACGCAGTATTTT

D gene: TRBD2
J gene: TRBJ2-5
V gene: TRBV10-3
clone size: NA
CDR3 protein: CAISGGLAGDTETQYF
CDR3 DNA: TGTGCCATCAGTGGGGGACTAGCGGGAGACACCGAGACCCAGTACTTC

D gene: TRBD1
J gene: TRBJ1-1
V gene: TRBV5-5
clone size: NA
CDR3 protein: CASSHNRGRNTEAFF
CDR3 DNA: TGTGCCAGCAGCCATAACAGGGGGCGGAACACTGAAGCTTTCTTT

D gene: TRBD1
J gene: TRBJ1-3
V gene: TRBV30
clone size: once
CDR3 protein: CAYGTGGNTIYF
CDR3 DNA: TGTGCCTACGGGACAGGAGGAAACACCATATATTTT

D gene: NA
J gene: TRBJ2-7
V gene: TRBV28
clone size: NA
CDR3 protein: CASSLLQTYEQYF
CDR3 DNA: TGTGCCAGCAGTTTACTGCAGACTTACGAGCAGTACTTC

D gene: TRBD2
J gene: TRBJ2-1
V gene: TRBV6-6
clone size: NA
CDR3 protein: CASRRTSGGAYNEQFF
CDR3 DNA: TGTGCCAGCAGACGAACTAGCGGGGGGGCCTACAATGAGCAGTTCTTC

D gene: TRBD2
J gene: TRBJ2-1
V gene: TRBV10-1
clone size: NA
CDR3 protein: CASSEAGAINEQFF
CDR3 DNA: TGCGCCAGCAGTGAAGCGGGGGCTATAAATGAGCAGTTCTTC

D gene: TRBD2
J gene: TRBJ2-5
V gene: TRBV4-1
clone size: NA
CDR3 protein: CASSSGSQETQYF
CDR3 DNA: TGCGCCAGCAGTAGCGGGAGCCAGGAGACCCAGTACTTC

D gene: NA
J gene: TRBJ1-4
V gene: TRBV6-1
clone size: once
CDR3 protein: CASSELAGAEKLFF
CDR3 DNA: TGTGCCAGCAGTGAATTGGCAGGGGCCGAAAAACTGTTTTTT

D gene: NA
J gene: TRBJ2-3
V gene: TRBV7-9
clone size: few
CDR3 protein: CASSGDWGTDTQYF
CDR3 DNA: TGTGCCAGCAGCGGGGACTGGGGCACAGATACGCAGTATTTT

D gene: NA
J gene: TRBJ2-2
V gene: TRBV30
clone size: NA
CDR3 protein: CAWSVYPGELFF
CDR3 DNA: TGTGCCTGGAGTGTATATCCCGGGGAGCTGTTTTTT

D gene: TRBD1
J gene: TRBJ2-7
V gene: TRBV27
clone size: NA
CDR3 protein: CASMRFAGTGVSYEQYF
CDR3 DNA: TGTGCCAGCATGAGATTTGCCGGGACAGGGGTTTCCTACGAGCAGTACTTC

D gene: TRBD1
J gene: TRBJ2-3
V gene: TRBV7-9
clone size: NA
CDR3 protein: CASSLRQGGTDTQYF
CDR3 DNA: TGTGCCAGCAGCTTAAGACAGGGGGGCACAGATACGCAGTATTTT

D gene: NA
J gene: TRBJ2-1
V gene: TRBV30
clone size: NA
CDR3 protein: CAWSVYEEQFF
CDR3 DNA: TGTGCCTGGAGTGTATACGAGGAGCAGTTCTTC

D gene: TRBD2
J gene: TRBJ2-7
V gene: TRBV11-3
clone size: once
CDR3 protein: CASSFGTNYEQYF
CDR3 DNA: TGTGCCAGCAGCTTCGGGACTAACTACGAGCAGTACTTC

D gene: TRBD2
J gene: TRBJ2-3
V gene: TRBV5-1
clone size: NA
CDR3 protein: CASSFLAGVGADTQYF
CDR3 DNA: TGCGCCAGCAGCTTTCTAGCGGGAGTAGGGGCAGATACGCAGTATTTT

D gene: TRBD1
J gene: TRBJ2-5
V gene: TRBV18
clone size: few
CDR3 protein: CASSPGQGVETQYF
CDR3 DNA: TGTGCCAGCTCACCGGGACAGGGGGTGGAGACCCAGTACTTC

D gene: TRBD2
J gene: TRBJ2-5
V gene: TRBV5-4
clone size: NA
CDR3 protein: CASSLGASGAWETQYF
CDR3 DNA: TGTGCCAGCAGCCTGGGTGCTAGCGGGGCATGGGAGACCCAGTACTTC

D gene: NA
J gene: TRBJ1-6
V gene: TRBV7-3
clone size: NA
CDR3 protein: CASSTRQRNNSPLHF
CDR3 DNA: TGTGCCAGCAGCACCAGACAAAGGAATAATTCACCCCTCCACTTT